This entry lists 5 T cell receptor beta chains sequenced from one sample in a study of blood T cell repertoires in COVID-19 (TCRdb year 2020). Receptor amplification or capture employed the immunoSEQ multiplex PCR assay. Entries here come from immuneACCESS through TCRdb and include only in-frame sequences with V and J called. Some clones fail to appear in such tables; in the studies checked, an unresolved V gene covers under half of the shortfall, and the cause of the remainder is unknown. This sample lists over 250,000 clones; about 87% were detected once. Around 10% of the sample is taken by the ten largest. Sequenced: PBMCs or T cells enriched from blood (not recorded which). Source of these receptors: a woman aged 18-29 years who had recovered from COVID-19.

The genes are TRBV7-8 and TRBJ1-1; tentative D call: TRBD1 (6 bases). V was shortened by 4 bases and J by 0 bases, with 9 bases between the two germline ends. Per the germline V gene, CDR1 is SGHVS and CDR2 is FQNEAQ. The CDR3 is made up of 14 amino acids. The CDR3 loop is CASSSRDMNTEAFF. In DNA form, the CDR3 reads TGTGCCAGCAGCTCGAGGGACATGAACACTGAAGCTTTCTTT.

The chain couples TRBV4-2 to TRBJ2-1; 13 nucleotides match TRBD2. With 1 base clipped from V and 5 bases from J, the junction kept 8 bases outside the gene matches. Per germline, CDR1 LGHNA and CDR2 YNFKEQ. The CDR3 loop spans 18 amino acids. The CDR3 sequence: CASSQVIGLAGVNNEQFF. The CDR3 DNA follows: TGTGCCAGCAGCCAAGTAATAGGACTAGCGGGGGTTAACAATGAGCAGTTCTTC.

The gene calls are TRBV7-2 and TRBJ2-3; 10 bases are shared with TRBD2. V was clipped by 1 base and J by 5 bases; unmatched bases: 3. The V gene's germline CDR1 is SGHTA and CDR2 FQGNSA. This CDR3 is 15 amino acids long. DNA of the CDR3: TGTGCCAGCAGCTTAGGGCCTAGCGGGGGAGATACGCAGTATTTT. As protein: CASSLGPSGGDTQYF.

The chain links TRBV5-1 to TRBJ1-2; TRBD1 is a possible D gene (6 bases). CDR3 length: 16 amino acids. CDR1 and CDR2 (germline): SGHRS, YFSETQ. Trimming removed 4 bases from V and 1 base from J, with 17 bases in between. CDR3: CASSVGLGAGNYGYTF. In DNA form, the CDR3 reads TGCGCCAGCAGCGTAGGATTGGGGGCAGGTAACTATGGCTACACCTTC. The complete variable domain, with remaining parts taken from reference TRBV5-1 and TRBJ1-2, reads KAGVTQTPRYLIKTRGQQVTLSCSPISGHRSVSWYQQTPGQGLQFLFEYFSETQRNKGNFPGRFSGRQFSNSRSEMNVSTLELGDSALYLCASSVGLGAGNYGYTFGSGTRLTVV.

The rearrangement joins TRBV11-3 to TRBJ2-1, with D possibly TRBD2 on 5 matching bases. CDR1 and CDR2 (germline): SGHNT, YENEEA. V lost 0 bases, J lost 4 bases, and 10 bases lay in between. The CDR3 is 15 residues long. This CDR3 is CASSLESGIYNEQFF. The DNA for the CDR3 is TGTGCCAGCAGCTTAGAGTCCGGGATTTACAATGAGCAGTTCTTC.